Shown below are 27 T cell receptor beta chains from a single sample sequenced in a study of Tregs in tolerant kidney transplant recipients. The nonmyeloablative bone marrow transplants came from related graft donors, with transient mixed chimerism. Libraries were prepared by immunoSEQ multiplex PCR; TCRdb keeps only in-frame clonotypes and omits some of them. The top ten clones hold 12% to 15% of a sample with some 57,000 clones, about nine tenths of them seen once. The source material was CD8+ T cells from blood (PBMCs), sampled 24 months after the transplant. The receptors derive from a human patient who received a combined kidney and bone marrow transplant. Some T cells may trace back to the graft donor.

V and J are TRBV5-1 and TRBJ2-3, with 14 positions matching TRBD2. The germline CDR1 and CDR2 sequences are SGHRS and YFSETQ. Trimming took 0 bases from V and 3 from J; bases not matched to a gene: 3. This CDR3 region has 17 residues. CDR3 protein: CASSLGGLAGETDTQYF. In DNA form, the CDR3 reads TGCGCCAGCAGCTTGGGGGGACTAGCGGGGGAGACAGATACGCAGTATTTT.

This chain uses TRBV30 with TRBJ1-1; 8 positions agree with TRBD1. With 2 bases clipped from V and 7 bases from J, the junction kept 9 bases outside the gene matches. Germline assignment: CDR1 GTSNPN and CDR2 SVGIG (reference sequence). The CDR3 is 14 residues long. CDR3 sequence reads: CAWSSGQGGREAFF. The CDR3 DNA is TGTGCCTGGAGTTCCGGACAGGGAGGTCGTGAAGCTTTCTTT.

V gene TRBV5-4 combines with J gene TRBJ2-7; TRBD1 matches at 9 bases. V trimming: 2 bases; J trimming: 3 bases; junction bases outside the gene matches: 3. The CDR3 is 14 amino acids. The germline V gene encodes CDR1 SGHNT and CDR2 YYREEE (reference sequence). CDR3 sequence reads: CASSFGQGSYEQYF. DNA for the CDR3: TGTGCCAGCAGCTTCGGACAGGGGAGCTACGAGCAGTACTTC.

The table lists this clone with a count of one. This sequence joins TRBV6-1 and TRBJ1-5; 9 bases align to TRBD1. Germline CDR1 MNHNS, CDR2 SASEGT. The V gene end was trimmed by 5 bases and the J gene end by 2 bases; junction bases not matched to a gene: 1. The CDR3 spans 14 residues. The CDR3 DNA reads TGTGCCAGCAGTTGGACAGGGGGCAATCAGCCCCAGCATTTT. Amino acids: CASSWTGGNQPQHF.

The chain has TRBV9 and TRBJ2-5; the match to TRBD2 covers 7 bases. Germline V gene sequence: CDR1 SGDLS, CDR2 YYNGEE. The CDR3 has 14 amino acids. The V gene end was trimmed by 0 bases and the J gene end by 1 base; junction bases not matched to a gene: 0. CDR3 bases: TGTGCCAGCAGCGTAGGACTAGCCCAAGAGACCCAGTACTTC. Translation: CASSVGLAQETQYF.

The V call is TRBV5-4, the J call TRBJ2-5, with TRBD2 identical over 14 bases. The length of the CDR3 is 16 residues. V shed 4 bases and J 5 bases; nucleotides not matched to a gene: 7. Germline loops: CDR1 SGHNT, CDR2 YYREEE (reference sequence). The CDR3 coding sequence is TGTGCCAGCAGCCCGACTAGCGGGGGGGCCCTGGAGACCCAGTACTTC. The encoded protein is CASSPTSGGALETQYF.

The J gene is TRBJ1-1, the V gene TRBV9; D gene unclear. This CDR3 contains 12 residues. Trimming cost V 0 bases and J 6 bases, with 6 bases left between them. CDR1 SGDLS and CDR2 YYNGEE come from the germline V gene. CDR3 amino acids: CASSVGGSEAFF. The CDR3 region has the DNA TGTGCCAGCAGCGTAGGCGGTTCTGAAGCTTTCTTT.

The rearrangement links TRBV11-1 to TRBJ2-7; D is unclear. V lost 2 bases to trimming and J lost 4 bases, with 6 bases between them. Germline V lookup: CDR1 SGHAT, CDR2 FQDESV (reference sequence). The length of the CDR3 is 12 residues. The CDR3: CASSLSRYEQYF. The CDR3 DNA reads TGTGCCAGCAGCTTATCTAGGTACGAGCAGTACTTC.

The CDR3 DNA follows: TGTGCCAGCAGTTTTCGGAGGGGCCTTGGCACAGATACGCAGTATTTT. This gives the protein CASSFRRGLGTDTQYF. The genes are TRBV28 and TRBJ2-3; D is possibly TRBD2 (6 bases). The CDR3 is 16 residues long. Germline CDR1 is MDHEN and CDR2 is SYDVKM. Trimming took 3 bases from V and 1 from J, leaving 14 bases between them.

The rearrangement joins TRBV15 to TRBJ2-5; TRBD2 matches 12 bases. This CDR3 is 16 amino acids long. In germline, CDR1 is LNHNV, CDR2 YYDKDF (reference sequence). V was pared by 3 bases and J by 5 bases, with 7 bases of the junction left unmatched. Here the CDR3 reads CATSSILAGGLETQYF. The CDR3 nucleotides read TGTGCCACCAGCAGTATCCTAGCGGGAGGGCTGGAGACCCAGTACTTC.

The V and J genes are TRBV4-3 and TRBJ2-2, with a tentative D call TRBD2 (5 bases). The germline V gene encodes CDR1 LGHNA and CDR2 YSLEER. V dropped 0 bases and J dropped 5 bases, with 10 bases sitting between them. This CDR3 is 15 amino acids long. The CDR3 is CASSQDERETGELFF. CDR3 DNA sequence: TGCGCCAGCAGCCAAGATGAGAGGGAAACCGGGGAGCTGTTTTTT.

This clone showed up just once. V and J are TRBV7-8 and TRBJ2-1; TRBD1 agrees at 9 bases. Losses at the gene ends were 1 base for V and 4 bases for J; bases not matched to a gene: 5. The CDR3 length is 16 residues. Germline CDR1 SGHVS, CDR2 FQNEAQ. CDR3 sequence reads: CASSLGGQGLYNEQFF. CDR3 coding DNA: TGTGCCAGCAGCTTAGGGGGACAGGGCTTATACAATGAGCAGTTCTTC.

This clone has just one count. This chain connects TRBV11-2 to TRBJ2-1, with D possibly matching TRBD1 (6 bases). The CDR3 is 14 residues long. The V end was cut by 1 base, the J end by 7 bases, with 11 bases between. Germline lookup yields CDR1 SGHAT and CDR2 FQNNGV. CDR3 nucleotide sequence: TGTGCCAGCAGCTTAGCTACAGGGAGTAATGAGCAGTTCTTC. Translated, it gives CASSLATGSNEQFF. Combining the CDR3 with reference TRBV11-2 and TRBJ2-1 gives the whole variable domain EAGVAQSPRYKIIEKRQSVAFWCNPISGHATLYWYQQILGQGPKLLIQFQNNGVVDDSQLPKDRFSAERLKGVDSTLKIQPAKLEDSAVYLCASSLATGSNEQFFGPGTRLTVL.

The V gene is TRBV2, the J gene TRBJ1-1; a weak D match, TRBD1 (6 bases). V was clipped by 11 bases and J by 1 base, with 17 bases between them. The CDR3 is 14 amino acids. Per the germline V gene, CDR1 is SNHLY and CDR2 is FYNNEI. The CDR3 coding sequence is TGTGCCGCGGGCGCCGGGACACCGAACACTGAAGCTTTCTTT. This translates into CAAGAGTPNTEAFF. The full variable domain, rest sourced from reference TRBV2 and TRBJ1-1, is EPEVTQTPSHQVTQMGQEVILRCVPISNHLYFYWYRQILGQKVEFLVSFYNNEISEKSEIFDDQFSVERPDGSNFTLKIRSTKLEDSAMYFCAAGAGTPNTEAFFGQGTRLTVV.

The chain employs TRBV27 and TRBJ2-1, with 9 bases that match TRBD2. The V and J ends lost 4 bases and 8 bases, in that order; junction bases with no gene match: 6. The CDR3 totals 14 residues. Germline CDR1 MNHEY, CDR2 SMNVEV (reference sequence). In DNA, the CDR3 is TGTGCCAGCAGTTATGGGCGGGGGGGCTATGAGCAGTTCTTC. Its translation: CASSYGRGGYEQFF.

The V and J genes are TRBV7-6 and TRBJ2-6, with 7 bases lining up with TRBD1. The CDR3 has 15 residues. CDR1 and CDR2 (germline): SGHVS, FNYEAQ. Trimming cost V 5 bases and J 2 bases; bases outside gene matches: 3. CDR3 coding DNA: TGTGCCAGCAGCGGAGACAGGGCTGGGGCCAACGTCCTGACTTTC. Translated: CASSGDRAGANVLTF.

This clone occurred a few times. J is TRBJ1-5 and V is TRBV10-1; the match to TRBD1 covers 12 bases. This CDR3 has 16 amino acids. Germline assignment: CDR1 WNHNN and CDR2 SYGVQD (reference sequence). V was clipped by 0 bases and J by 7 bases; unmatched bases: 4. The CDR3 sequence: CASSESGTGGGQPQHF. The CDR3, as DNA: TGCGCCAGCAGTGAGTCGGGGACAGGGGGCGGGCAGCCCCAGCATTTT.

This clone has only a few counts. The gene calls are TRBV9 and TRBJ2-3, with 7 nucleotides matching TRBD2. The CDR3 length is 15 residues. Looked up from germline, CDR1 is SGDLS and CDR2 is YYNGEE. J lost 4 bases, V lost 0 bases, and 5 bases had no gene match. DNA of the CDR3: TGTGCCAGCAGCGTAGCTGAGACTAGCTCAGATACGCAGTATTTT. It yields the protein CASSVAETSSDTQYF. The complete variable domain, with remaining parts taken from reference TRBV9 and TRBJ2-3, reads DSGVTQTPKHLITATGQRVTLRCSPRSGDLSVYWYQQSLDQGLQFLIQYYNGEERAKGNILERFSAQQFPDLHSELNLSSLELGDSALYFCASSVAETSSDTQYFGPGTRLTVL.

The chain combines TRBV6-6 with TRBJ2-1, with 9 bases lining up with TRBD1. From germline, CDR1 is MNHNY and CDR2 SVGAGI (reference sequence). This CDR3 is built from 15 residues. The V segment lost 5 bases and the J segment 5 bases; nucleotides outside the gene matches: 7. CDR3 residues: CASSLGQGRNNEQFF. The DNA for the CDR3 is TGTGCCAGCAGTCTGGGACAGGGCCGCAACAATGAGCAGTTCTTC.

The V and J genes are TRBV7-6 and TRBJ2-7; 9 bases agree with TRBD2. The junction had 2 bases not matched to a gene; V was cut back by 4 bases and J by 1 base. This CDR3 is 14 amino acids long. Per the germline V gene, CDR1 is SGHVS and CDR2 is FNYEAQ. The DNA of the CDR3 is TGTGCCAGCAGCTACAGCGGGAGGTCCTACGAGCAGTACTTC. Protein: CASSYSGRSYEQYF.

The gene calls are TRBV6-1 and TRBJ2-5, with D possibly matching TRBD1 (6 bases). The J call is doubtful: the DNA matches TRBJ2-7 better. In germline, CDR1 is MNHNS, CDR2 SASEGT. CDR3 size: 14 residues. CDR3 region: CASSEWGRVYEQYF. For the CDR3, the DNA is TGTGCCAGCAGTGAATGGGGGCGAGTCTACGAGCAGTACTTC.

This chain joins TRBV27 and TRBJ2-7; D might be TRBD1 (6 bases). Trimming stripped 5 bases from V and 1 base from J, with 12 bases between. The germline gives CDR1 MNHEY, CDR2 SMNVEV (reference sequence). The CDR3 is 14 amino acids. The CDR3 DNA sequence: TGTGCCAGCAGTGAGACAGGTTTATCCTACGAGCAGTACTTC. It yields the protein CASSETGLSYEQYF.

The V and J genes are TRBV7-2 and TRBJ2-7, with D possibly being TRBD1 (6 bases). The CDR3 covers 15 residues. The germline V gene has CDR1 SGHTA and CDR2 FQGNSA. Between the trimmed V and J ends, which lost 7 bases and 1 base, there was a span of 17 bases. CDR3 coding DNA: TGTGCCAGCAACCCATACCCGACAGGTTCCTACGAGCAGTACTTC. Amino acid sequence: CASNPYPTGSYEQYF.

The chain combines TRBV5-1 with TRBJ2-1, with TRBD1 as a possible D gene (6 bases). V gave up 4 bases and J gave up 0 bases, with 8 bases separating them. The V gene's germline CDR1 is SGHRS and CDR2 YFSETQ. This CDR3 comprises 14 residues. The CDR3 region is CASSLDSSYNEQFF. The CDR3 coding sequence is TGCGCCAGCAGCCTGGACAGCTCCTACAATGAGCAGTTCTTC.

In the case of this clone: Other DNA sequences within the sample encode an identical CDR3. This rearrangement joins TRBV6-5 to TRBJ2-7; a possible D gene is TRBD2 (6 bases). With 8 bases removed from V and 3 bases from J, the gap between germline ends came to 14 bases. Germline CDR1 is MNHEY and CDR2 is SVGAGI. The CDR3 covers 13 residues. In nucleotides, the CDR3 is TGTGCCAGCGGATTAACGGGGGACTACGAGCAGTACTTC. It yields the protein CASGLTGDYEQYF.

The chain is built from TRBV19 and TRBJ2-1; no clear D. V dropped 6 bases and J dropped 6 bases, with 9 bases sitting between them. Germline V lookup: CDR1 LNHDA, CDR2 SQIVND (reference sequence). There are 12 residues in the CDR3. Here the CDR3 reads CASRLSGNEQFF. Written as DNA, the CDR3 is TGTGCCAGTAGGTTATCAGGCAATGAGCAGTTCTTC.

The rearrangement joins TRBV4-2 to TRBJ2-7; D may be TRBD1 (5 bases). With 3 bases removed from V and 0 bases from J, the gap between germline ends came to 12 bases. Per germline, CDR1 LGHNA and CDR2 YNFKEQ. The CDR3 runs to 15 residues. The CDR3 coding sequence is TGTGCCAGCAGCCAGGGGCCCAGGGACTCCTACGAGCAGTACTTC. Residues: CASSQGPRDSYEQYF.